Each of the 23 T cell receptor beta chains below was sequenced from the same sample in a study of CD8 T cells in Susac syndrome. An input of about 0.5 to 1 ug of RNA was subjected to reverse transcription using random hexamers. Using its own MiXCR run on the immunoSEQ multiplex PCR reads, TCRdb lists one record per CDR3 protein. The top ten hold 0.1% of the sample, which has about 200,000 distinct CDR3 sequences, about 95% seen once. Sequenced: CD4+ T cells from PBMCs. The receptors originated from a human donor in good health.

The chain combines TRBV28 with TRBJ1-2; 10 nucleotides match TRBD1. The CDR3 length is 16 residues. Germline CDR1 MDHEN, CDR2 SYDVKM. V lost 2 bases to trimming and J lost 3 bases; unmatched junction nucleotides: 6. The CDR3 DNA follows: TGTGCCAGCAGTTTAGACAGGGGGCCAGTGTACTATGGCTACACCTTC. The encoded protein is CASSLDRGPVYYGYTF.

This CDR3 reads CASTQGSYNEQFF. CDR3 in DNA: TGTGCCAGCACACAGGGTAGCTACAATGAGCAGTTCTTC. This chain uses TRBV7-3 with TRBJ2-1, with D perhaps TRBD1 (6 bases). V lost 7 bases and J lost 3, with 10 bases in between. Looked up from germline, CDR1 is SGHTA and CDR2 is FQGTGA. CDR3 size: 13 residues.

The rearrangement joins TRBV6-6 to TRBJ1-1, with 8 nucleotides matching TRBD1. Trimming removed 5 bases from V and 1 base from J; junction bases left unmatched: 9. From germline, CDR1 is MNHNY and CDR2 SVGAGI (reference sequence). The CDR3 sequence is 16 residues long. This chain's CDR3 is CASSNQGRGRNTEAFF. The CDR3 DNA is TGTGCCAGCAGTAACCAAGGCAGGGGGCGGAACACTGAAGCTTTCTTT.

A remark on this clonotype: At one of its ends the junction is not consistent with the germline gene, which may arise from a read error. This rearrangement joins TRBV3-1 to TRBJ2-4; 8 nucleotides match TRBD1. The germline V gene encodes CDR1 LGHDT and CDR2 YNNKEL (reference sequence). The CDR3 contains 11 residues. In DNA, the CDR3 is TGTGCCAGCAGCTCGAACCGGGACAGGACATTC. Translating it yields CASSSNRDRTF.

The rearrangement uses TRBV3-1 and TRBJ2-5; D possibly uses TRBD1 or TRBD2 (5 bases each). The germline V gene encodes CDR1 LGHDT and CDR2 YNNKEL (reference sequence). The CDR3 has 15 amino acids. Trimming pared 4 bases from V and 1 base from J, leaving 13 bases between. CDR3 bases: TGTGCCAGCAGCCCCGGTGGGGGAAGCCAAGAGACCCAGTACTTC. This gives the protein CASSPGGGSQETQYF.

This rearrangement joins TRBV20-1 to TRBJ2-7, with 8 positions matching TRBD1. CDR3 length equals 14 residues. Germline-derived CDR1 and CDR2 are DFQATT and SNEGSKA (reference sequence). Trimming removed 1 base from V and 3 bases from J; junction bases left unmatched: 5. DNA for the CDR3: TGCAGTGCTAGAGGACAGGGGTTTAACTACGAGCAGTACTTC. This encodes CSARGQGFNYEQYF.

This sequence joins TRBV3-1 and TRBJ1-3; a weak D match, TRBD1 (5 bases). V lost 8 bases, J lost 7 bases, and 9 bases lay in between. This CDR3 is 11 amino acids long. Looked up from germline, CDR1 is LGHDT and CDR2 is YNNKEL (reference sequence). The CDR3 here is CASRWGNTIYF. The CDR3 bases are TGTGCCAGCCGTTGGGGGAACACCATATATTTT.

V usage is TRBV6-6 and J usage is TRBJ1-2; perhaps TRBD1 as D (5 bases). V was cut by 2 bases and J by 6 bases, with 13 bases left in between. This CDR3 spans 14 amino acids. CDR1 is MNHNY and CDR2 is SVGAGI in the germline V gene (reference sequence). CDR3 protein: CASSYGGGTDGYTF. CDR3 coding DNA: TGTGCCAGCAGTTACGGTGGGGGAACCGATGGCTACACCTTC.

V gene TRBV27 combines with J gene TRBJ1-1; D not resolved. Looked up from germline, CDR1 is MNHEY and CDR2 is SMNVEV (reference sequence). The CDR3 loop spans 13 amino acids. Trimming removed 6 bases at V and 5 bases at J, with 13 bases between. CDR3 amino acids: CASSPLRVTEAFF. CDR3 bases: TGTGCCAGCAGCCCGTTGAGGGTGACTGAAGCTTTCTTT.

The chain employs TRBV27 and TRBJ1-6; D possibly corresponds to TRBD1 (5 bases). From germline, CDR1 is MNHEY and CDR2 SMNVEV (reference sequence). V was shortened by 6 bases and J by 14 bases, with 14 bases between the two germline ends. This CDR3 has 12 amino acids. In nucleotides, the CDR3 is TGTGCCAGCAGAGTCGGGGCCAGCGCCCTCCACTTT. Translation: CASRVGASALHF.

The V and J genes are TRBV25-1 and TRBJ1-6; possibly TRBD1 for D (5 bases). The V and J ends lost 8 bases and 9 bases respectively, with 8 bases between them. The CDR3 has 11 residues. Germline-derived CDR1 and CDR2 are MGHDK and SYGVNS. Here the CDR3 reads CASQGVSPLHF. The CDR3 DNA sequence: TGTGCCAGCCAAGGGGTTTCACCCCTCCACTTT.

The chain has TRBV3-1 and TRBJ2-1; D ambiguous. Germline V lookup: CDR1 LGHDT, CDR2 YNNKEL (reference sequence). This CDR3 contains 12 residues. V was trimmed by 0 bases and J by 10 bases, leaving 7 bases between them. The CDR3 is CASSQDFGEQFF. CDR3 sequence (DNA): TGTGCCAGCAGCCAAGATTTCGGGGAGCAGTTCTTC.

The chain is built from TRBV15 and TRBJ1-1; D is ambiguous. V gave up 3 bases and J gave up 0 bases, with 5 bases separating them. Germline lookup yields CDR1 LNHNV and CDR2 YYDKDF (reference sequence). The CDR3 has 13 residues. The CDR3 spells CATSRGMNTEAFF. CDR3 nucleotide sequence: TGTGCCACCAGCAGGGGAATGAACACTGAAGCTTTCTTT.

The chain carries TRBV27 and TRBJ1-1; a possible D gene is TRBD1 (5 bases). Germline V lookup: CDR1 MNHEY, CDR2 SMNVEV (reference sequence). Trimming took 2 bases from V and 1 from J, leaving 5 bases between them. This CDR3 is 13 amino acids long. The chain's CDR3 is CASSLQGNTEAFF. CDR3 DNA sequence: TGTGCCAGCAGTTTACAGGGGAACACTGAAGCTTTCTTT.

This chain links TRBV12-3 or TRBV12-4 with TRBJ2-1; 11 bases agree with TRBD2. The CDR3 runs to 15 residues. The ends lost 3 bases at V and 8 bases at J; junction bases unmatched: 6. In DNA form, the CDR3 reads TGTGCCAGCAGTTTTATAGCGGGGGGGCCCCATGAGCAGTTCTTC. Its protein is CASSFIAGGPHEQFF.

This sequence joins TRBV7-2 and TRBJ2-7; D unclear. The germline V gene has CDR1 SGHTA and CDR2 FQGNSA. V lost 4 bases and J lost 7, with 11 bases in between. This CDR3 has 12 residues. CDR3 residues: CASSSSVWEQYF. CDR3 nucleotides: TGTGCCAGCAGCTCCAGTGTCTGGGAGCAGTACTTC.

The chain carries TRBV18 and TRBJ2-7, with TRBD2 as a possible D gene (5 bases). The V end lost 5 bases, the J end lost 2 bases, and 10 bases lay between the germline ends. CDR1 and CDR2 from the germline V gene are KGHSH and LQKENI. CDR3 size: 13 residues. The CDR3 DNA is TGTGCCAGCTCAACGGGGATGGCCTACGAGCAGTACGTC. Protein: CASSTGMAYEQYV.

The rearrangement links TRBV20-1 to TRBJ2-7, with unresolved D. V shed 1 base and J shed 3 bases, with 16 bases lying between them. The CDR3 loop spans 15 amino acids. The germline gives CDR1 DFQATT, CDR2 SNEGSKA (reference sequence). As DNA, the CDR3 is TGCAGTGCTAGAGCCTGGCTTAGCAATGGCTACGAGCAGTACGTC. This sequence encodes CSARAWLSNGYEQYV.

This clonotype was observed a single time. The V and J genes are TRBV25-1 and TRBJ1-2, with D hard to call. Between the trimmed V and J ends, which lost 3 bases and 2 bases, there was a span of 7 bases. Germline CDR1 and CDR2: MGHDK and SYGVNS. The CDR3 is 13 residues long. CDR3: CASSDSFNYGYTF. The CDR3 bases are TGTGCCAGCAGTGATAGCTTCAACTATGGCTACACCTTC.

The chain couples TRBV5-6 to TRBJ2-1; a possible D gene is TRBD2 (5 bases). Germline V CDR1 and CDR2: SGHDT, YYEEEE. V dropped 1 base and J dropped 0 bases, with 14 bases sitting between them. The CDR3 is made up of 17 amino acids. CDR3 residues: CASSLFGGHSSYNEQFF. In nucleotides, the CDR3 is TGTGCCAGCAGCTTGTTTGGCGGGCACAGCTCCTACAATGAGCAGTTCTTC.

The chain uses TRBV15 and TRBJ2-3, with D possibly matching TRBD2 (7 bases). The CDR3 consists of 16 residues. Looked up from germline, CDR1 is LNHNV and CDR2 is YYDKDF (reference sequence). With 1 base removed from V and 5 bases from J, the gap between germline ends came to 16 bases. The CDR3 DNA reads as TGTGCCACCAGCAGAGGTAGGGGGGGCCTCCAAGATACGCAGTATTTT. Translation: CATSRGRGGLQDTQYF.

This clonotype was observed once. The V gene is TRBV7-2, the J gene TRBJ1-5, with D unclear. This CDR3 contains 12 residues. V was pared by 1 base and J by 15 bases, with 13 bases between. Germline CDR1 is SGHTA and CDR2 is FQGNSA. CDR3 protein: CASSLVAGHPHF. The CDR3 nucleotides read TGTGCCAGCAGCTTAGTGGCTGGCCATCCGCATTTT.

V usage is TRBV29-1 and J usage is TRBJ2-1; D is ambiguous. The V end was cut by 3 bases, the J end by 4 bases, with 10 bases between. Germline CDR1 is SQVTM and CDR2 is ANQGSEA. The CDR3 spans 13 residues. The CDR3 DNA reads as TGCAGCGTTGATCCCAAGGCGTACAATGAGCAGTTCTTC. Amino acid sequence: CSVDPKAYNEQFF.